One sample yielded the 16 T cell receptor beta chains listed below, sequenced in a study of identical twins (dated by TCRdb to the mid-2010s). Libraries were made using 5' RACE. Instrument on record: Illumina HiSeq 2000. The public reads were quality trimmed at Q25 with fastp and then assembled into clones with MiXCR by TCRdb, keeping productive beta chains. Rows with one shared CDR3 protein collapse into an entry with the most common genes and DNA. This sample gives 690,000 or so distinct CDR3 sequences in total; around 8.3% of them show up just once. The ten most abundant clones make up 0.8% to 1% of the sample. These records were also assigned to another study, of yellow fever vaccine responses in identical twins.

Sequenced sample: PBMCs. All receptors come from a woman in her late teens or twenties in good health.

This clonotype has just a few counts. This chain uses TRBV6-5 with TRBJ2-7, with 11 bases aligning to TRBD1. The CDR3 is 12 residues long. Germline values: CDR1 MNHEY, CDR2 SVGAGI. With 4 bases clipped from V and 10 bases from J, the junction kept 3 bases outside the gene matches. CDR3 DNA sequence: TGTGCCAGCAGTTCGGGACAGGGGGTACAGTACTTC. It is translated as CASSSGQGVQYF.

The chain has TRBV15 and TRBJ2-7, with D perhaps TRBD2 (5 bases). V was shortened by 1 base and J by 4 bases, with 8 bases between the two germline ends. The CDR3 has 13 amino acids. In germline, CDR1 is LNHNV, CDR2 YYDKDF (reference sequence). The CDR3 nucleotides read TGTGCCACCAGCAGAGGGGGAGATTACGAGCAGTACTTC. Amino acid sequence: CATSRGGDYEQYF. Based on the CDR3 plus reference TRBV15 and TRBJ2-7, the full variable domain is DAMVIQNPRYQVTQFGKPVTLSCSQTLNHNVMYWYQQKSSQAPKLLFHYYDKDFNNEADTPDNFQSRRPNTSFCFLDIRSPGLGDTAMYLCATSRGGDYEQYFGPGTRLTVT.

This clonotype was picked up a small number of times. The chain employs TRBV4-3 and TRBJ2-5, with 11 bases that match TRBD2. Trimming at V came to 1 base and at J to 5 bases, leaving 9 bases not matched to a gene. Germline V gene lookup returns CDR1 LGHNA and CDR2 YSLEER. The CDR3 is 17 residues long. The CDR3 loop reads CASSQGQVLAGAETQYF. The CDR3 coding sequence is TGCGCCAGCAGCCAAGGACAGGTACTAGCGGGAGCGGAGACCCAGTACTTC.

This clonotype was counted at least ten times. V gene TRBV4-1 combines with J gene TRBJ2-5; 10 bases are a match to TRBD1. Losses at the gene ends were 1 base for V and 5 bases for J; bases not matched to a gene: 7. CDR3 size: 16 residues. The germline V gene encodes CDR1 MGHRA and CDR2 YSYEKL. CDR3 coding DNA: TGCGCCAGCAGCCAAGCGGGACAGGGGATTTGGGAGACCCAGTACTTC. Its protein product is CASSQAGQGIWETQYF.

The chain carries TRBV6-1 and TRBJ1-6; tentative D call: TRBD1 (6 bases). The CDR3 is made up of 15 amino acids. Per germline, CDR1 MNHNS and CDR2 SASEGT. V shed 1 base and J shed 8 bases, with 12 bases lying between them. CDR3 sequence (DNA): TGTGCCAGCAGTGAAGAGATAGGGGGTTATTCACCCCTCCACTTT. It specifies CASSEEIGGYSPLHF.

This clonotype came up a few times. This chain joins TRBV19 and TRBJ1-2; no firm D call. Trimming removed 7 bases from V and 3 bases from J, with 9 bases in between. Germline loops: CDR1 LNHDA, CDR2 SQIVND (reference sequence). CDR3 size: 12 residues. DNA of the CDR3: TGTGCCAGTATGTCACAGTACTATGGCTACACCTTC. The encoded protein is CASMSQYYGYTF.

This rearrangement joins TRBV5-1 to TRBJ2-2; TRBD1 aligns across 7 bases. CDR3 size: 16 residues. The V and J ends lost 4 bases and 0 bases, in that order; junction bases with no gene match: 6. Per the germline V gene, CDR1 is SGHRS and CDR2 is YFSETQ. The CDR3 DNA reads TGCGCCAGCAGCCCCGGACAGGTTTCGAACACCGGGGAGCTGTTTTTT. Protein sequence: CASSPGQVSNTGELFF.

This clonotype occurred a few times. J is TRBJ2-1 and V is TRBV4-2; TRBD1 aligns across 9 bases. This CDR3 comprises 19 residues. Germline V CDR1 and CDR2: LGHNA, YNFKEQ. The V and J ends lost 6 bases and 0 bases, in that order; junction bases with no gene match: 15. CDR3: CASSITGGTYLSSYNEQFF. The CDR3 bases are TGTGCCAGCAGTATCACAGGGGGCACCTACTTGAGCTCCTACAATGAGCAGTTCTTC.

In its sample, this clonotype was seen a few times. The chain employs TRBV6-2 or TRBV6-3 and TRBJ2-3; D gene ambiguous. The CDR3 consists of 18 residues. The V gene lost 5 bases and the J gene lost 2 bases, with 23 bases spanning the gap. Germline lookup yields CDR1 MNHEY and CDR2 SVGEGT. The CDR3 DNA sequence: TGTGCCAGCAGTATCGATTTGTCTTTGCGGAGACCCACAGATACGCAGTATTTT. As protein: CASSIDLSLRRPTDTQYF.

This clonotype occurred a few times. The V call is TRBV19, the J call TRBJ1-1; 9 nucleotides match TRBD1. Germline CDR1 LNHDA, CDR2 SQIVND (reference sequence). The CDR3 length is 14 residues. The V and J ends lost 7 bases and 4 bases, in that order; junction bases with no gene match: 7. The CDR3 coding sequence is TGTGCCAGTACTCACAGGGGGCAACTCACTGAAGCTTTCTTT. Protein product: CASTHRGQLTEAFF.

The CDR3 region has the DNA TGTGCCAGCAGCTTAGACCCGGCTGCGAGGACCCAGTACTTC. Translation: CASSLDPAARTQYF. This sequence joins TRBV7-3 and TRBJ2-5; no firm D call. The CDR3 totals 14 residues. The V end lost 2 bases, the J end lost 7 bases, and 14 bases lay between the germline ends. The germline V gene encodes CDR1 SGHTA and CDR2 FQGTGA.

The genes are TRBV5-1 and TRBJ2-6; TRBD1 matches 11 bases. The CDR3 length is 20 residues. J lost 0 bases, V lost 4 bases, and 12 bases had no gene match. CDR1 and CDR2 from the germline V gene are SGHRS and YFSETQ. The CDR3 spells CASSPWTGGHFSSGANVLTF. CDR3 bases: TGCGCCAGCAGCCCTTGGACAGGGGGCCACTTTAGCTCTGGGGCCAACGTCCTGACTTTC.

The chain joins TRBV5-6 to TRBJ1-1; a weak D match, TRBD1 (5 bases). CDR1 and CDR2 (germline): SGHDT, YYEEEE. V shed 5 bases and J shed 2 bases, with 16 bases lying between them. This CDR3 is 15 amino acids long. For the CDR3, the DNA is TGTGCCAGCAGTTCGGACGGGGGGGGAAACACTGAAGCTTTCTTT. Translated: CASSSDGGGNTEAFF.

A few counts support this clonotype. The gene calls are TRBV6-2 or TRBV6-3 and TRBJ2-1; D might be TRBD2 (6 bases). The CDR3 runs 14 residues. Germline-derived CDR1 and CDR2 are MNHEY and SVGEGT. Trimming shortened V by 5 bases and J by 8 bases, and 16 bases separated the two germline ends. The CDR3 here is CASSPSQGGDEQFF. The CDR3 region has the DNA TGTGCCAGCAGTCCCTCCCAGGGCGGGGATGAGCAGTTCTTC.

This chain connects TRBV12-3 or TRBV12-4 to TRBJ1-5; D is unclear. The V end lost 6 bases, the J end lost 1 base, and 13 bases lay between the germline ends. This CDR3 is built from 15 residues. The CDR3 reads CASSPVPWSNQPQHF. CDR3 nucleotide sequence: TGTGCCAGCAGCCCCGTCCCGTGGAGCAATCAGCCCCAGCATTTT.

The chain recombines TRBV2 with TRBJ2-5, with a possible D match to TRBD2 (6 bases). V lost 1 base, J lost 4 bases, and 7 bases lay in between. From germline, CDR1 is SNHLY and CDR2 FYNNEI. The CDR3 is 13 amino acids. As DNA, the CDR3 is TGTGCCAGCAGTGAAGTGGAGGGAGAGACCCAGTACTTC. Translation: CASSEVEGETQYF.